One TCR beta chain is described in this entry. Its antigen is still unknown. This entry comes from a study of T cells in Graves' hyperthyroidism and ophthalmopathy. Study background: Peripheral blood was secured at the point of initial diagnosis, before any treatment. Study-level points and caveats: Through a model of 13 V-J features, ophthalmopathy was separated from stable hyperthyroidism.

The V and J ends lost 5 bases and 10 bases respectively, with 23 bases between them. CDR3 length: 14 amino acids. CDR1 is DFQATT, CDR2 SNEGSKA, per germline (reference sequence). With a duration under 2 months, the hyperthyroidism was newly diagnosed in patients aged 18 to 65. The study based diagnoses on clinical symptoms, serum thyroxine and TRAb, thyroid ultrasound and orbital computed tomography. TCR beta CDR3 region amplification was performed from RNA transcripts. The HTBI primer set was used in a first-round RT-PCR of the TCR CDR3. Using its own MiXCR run on the multiplex PCR reads, TCRdb lists one record per CDR3 protein. The sample includes about 160,000 distinct CDR3 sequences, just under 9.5% of them seen just once.

The receptor was derived from a woman aged 18-29 years with Graves' hyperthyroidism that later progressed to Graves' ophthalmopathy. Specimen: blood. V gene TRBV20-1 combines with J gene TRBJ1-1, with a tentative D call TRBD1 (5 bases). CDR3 sequence: CSAGGRAQSTRAFF. The CDR3 region has the DNA TGCAGTGCTGGGGGTAGGGCCCAATCAACTCGAGCTTTCTTT.